The source of this T cell receptor (beta chain) is a study of cytomegalovirus exposure and HLA in healthy donors. V dropped 3 bases and J dropped 4; count of bases not matched to a gene: 16. CDR3 length: 18 amino acids. Germline V lookup: CDR1 KGHSH, CDR2 LQKENI. It was with 60 Vbeta and 13 Jbeta primers that the PCR ran. The assay was immunoSEQ multiplex PCR, and TCRdb's table has in-frame clones only and misses some. The sample contains 90,000 to 120,000 clones, around 67% of which appear only once. With regard to this clone: Its antigen is still unknown.

Whole-study findings and limits: One variant, a missense change in DCLRE1C, was linked in a later analysis to TCR beta V- and J-gene trimming. The majority of CMV-associated TCR beta chains were reported as apparently HLA-restricted in a later analysis. Indistinguishability led to the exclusion of some V segments, TRBV6-2 and TRBV6-3 included. Using the classifier, cytomegalovirus status was reportedly diagnosed with high specificity and sensitivity.

J is TRBJ1-2 and V is TRBV18, with 8 bases lining up with TRBD1. The clonotype originates from a woman between 40 and 50 years old in good health and CMV-seropositive. The sample taken for sequencing was PBMCs. CDR3 DNA: TGTGCCAGCTCACCGCCCCCCAGGGGGCGGAATTACCCCTATGGCTACACCTTC. Its protein product is CASSPPPRGRNYPYGYTF.